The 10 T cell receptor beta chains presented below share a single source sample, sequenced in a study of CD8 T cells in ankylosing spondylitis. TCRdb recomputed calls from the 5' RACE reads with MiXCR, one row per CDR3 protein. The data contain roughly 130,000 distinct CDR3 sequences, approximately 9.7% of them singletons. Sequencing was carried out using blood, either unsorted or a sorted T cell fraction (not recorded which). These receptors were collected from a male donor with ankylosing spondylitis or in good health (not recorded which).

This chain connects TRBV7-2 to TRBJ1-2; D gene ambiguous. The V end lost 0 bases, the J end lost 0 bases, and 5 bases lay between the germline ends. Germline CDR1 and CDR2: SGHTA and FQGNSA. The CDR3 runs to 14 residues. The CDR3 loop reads CASSLASTNYGYTF. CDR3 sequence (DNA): TGTGCCAGCAGCTTAGCCTCAACTAACTATGGCTACACCTTC.

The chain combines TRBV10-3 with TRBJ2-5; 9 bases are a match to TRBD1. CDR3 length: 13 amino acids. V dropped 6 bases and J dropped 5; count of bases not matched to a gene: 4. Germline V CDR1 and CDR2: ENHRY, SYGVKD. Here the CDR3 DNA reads TGTGCCATCAGCGGCGGACAGGGGGAGACCCAGTACTTC. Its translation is CAISGGQGETQYF.

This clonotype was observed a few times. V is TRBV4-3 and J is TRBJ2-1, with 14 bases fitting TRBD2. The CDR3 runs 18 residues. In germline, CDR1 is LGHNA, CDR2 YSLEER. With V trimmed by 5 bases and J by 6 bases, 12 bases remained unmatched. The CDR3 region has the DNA TGCGCCAGCAGCTTACAGGCGTCCGGGACTAGCGGGAGCAATGAGCAGTTCTTC. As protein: CASSLQASGTSGSNEQFF.

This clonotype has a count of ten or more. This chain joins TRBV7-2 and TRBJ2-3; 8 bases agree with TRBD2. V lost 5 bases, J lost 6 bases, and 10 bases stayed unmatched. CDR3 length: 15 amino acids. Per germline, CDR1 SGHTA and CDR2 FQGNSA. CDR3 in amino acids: CASSPQSGGPDTQYF. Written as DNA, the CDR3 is TGTGCCAGCAGCCCACAGTCGGGAGGGCCTGATACGCAGTATTTT.

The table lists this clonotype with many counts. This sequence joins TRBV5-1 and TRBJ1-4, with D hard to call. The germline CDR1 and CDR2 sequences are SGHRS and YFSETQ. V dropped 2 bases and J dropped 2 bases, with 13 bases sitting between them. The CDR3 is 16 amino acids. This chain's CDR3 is CASSFAGSATNEKLFF. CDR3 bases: TGCGCCAGCAGCTTTGCAGGTTCGGCGACTAATGAAAAACTGTTTTTT.

In DNA, the CDR3 is TGCAGTGCTTCTCCGGCGCTAGCGGGAGAGGGAGAGACCCAGTACTTC. Translating gives CSASPALAGEGETQYF. The chain couples TRBV20-1 to TRBJ2-5, with TRBD2 matching over 10 bases. V lost 5 bases, J lost 4 bases, and 13 bases stayed unmatched. The CDR3 sequence is 16 residues long. CDR1 is DFQATT, CDR2 SNEGSKA, per germline (reference sequence).

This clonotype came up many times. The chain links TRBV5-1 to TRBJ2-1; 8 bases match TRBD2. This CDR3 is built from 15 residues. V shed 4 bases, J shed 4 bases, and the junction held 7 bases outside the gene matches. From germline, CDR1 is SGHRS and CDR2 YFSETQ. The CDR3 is CASSPISGKYNEQFF. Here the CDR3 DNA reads TGCGCCAGCAGCCCCATTAGCGGGAAGTACAATGAGCAGTTCTTC.

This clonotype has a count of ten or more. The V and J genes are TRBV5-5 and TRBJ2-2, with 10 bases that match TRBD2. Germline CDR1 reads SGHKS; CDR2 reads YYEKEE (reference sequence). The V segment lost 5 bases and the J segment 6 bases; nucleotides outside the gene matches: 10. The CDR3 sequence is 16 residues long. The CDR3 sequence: CASSILAGVRAGELFF. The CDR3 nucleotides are TGTGCCAGCAGTATCCTAGCGGGAGTAAGGGCCGGGGAGCTGTTTTTT.

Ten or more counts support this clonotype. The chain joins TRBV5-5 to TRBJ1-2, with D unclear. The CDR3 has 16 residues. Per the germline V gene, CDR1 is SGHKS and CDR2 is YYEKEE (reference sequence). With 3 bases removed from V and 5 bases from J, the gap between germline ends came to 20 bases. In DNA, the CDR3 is TGTGCCAGCAGCTCTACGTCTTGGGGTTCGGAATATGGCTACACCTTC. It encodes CASSSTSWGSEYGYTF.

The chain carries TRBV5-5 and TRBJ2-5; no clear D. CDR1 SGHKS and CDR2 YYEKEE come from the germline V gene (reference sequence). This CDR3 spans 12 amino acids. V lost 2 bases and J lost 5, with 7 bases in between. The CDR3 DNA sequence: TGTGCCAGCAGCTTAGCCGTGGAGACCCAGTACTTC. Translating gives CASSLAVETQYF. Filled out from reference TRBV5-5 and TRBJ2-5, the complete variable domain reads DAGVTQSPTHLIKTRGQQVTLRCSPISGHKSVSWYQQVLGQGPQFIFQYYEKEERGRGNFPDRFSARQFPNYSSELNVNALLLGDSALYLCASSLAVETQYFGPGTRLLVL.